These 27 T cell receptor beta chains originate from one sample sequenced in a study of blood T cell repertoires in COVID-19. Clones were sequenced by immunoSEQ multiplex PCR, and TCRdb holds only the in-frame ones, with some missing. Of 400,000 to 450,000 clones listed, about nine tenths are singletons. Sequencing used peripheral blood. The receptors stem from a woman between 45 and 60 years old with COVID-19, enrolled during active disease.

This clone has a single count. This rearrangement joins TRBV7-9 to TRBJ2-7, with 7 bases fitting TRBD2. This CDR3 has 13 residues. Trimming took 5 bases from V and 2 from J; bases not matched to a gene: 3. Germline V gene lookup returns CDR1 SEHNR and CDR2 FQNEAQ (reference sequence). The CDR3 sequence is CASSGGTTYEQYF. CDR3 nucleotide sequence: TGTGCCAGCAGCGGCGGGACTACCTACGAGCAGTACTTC.

This rearrangement joins TRBV5-8 to TRBJ2-2; 11 bases map to TRBD2. The CDR3 has 18 residues. The V and J ends lost 1 base and 4 bases, in that order; junction bases with no gene match: 9. Germline-derived CDR1 and CDR2 are SGHTS and YDEGEE. The CDR3, as DNA: TGTGCCAGCAGCTTGAGTGCTAGCGGGGGGAAGGCCACCGGGGAGCTGTTTTTT. This gives the protein CASSLSASGGKATGELFF.

The chain links TRBV5-1 to TRBJ2-7; tentative D call: TRBD1 (6 bases). Germline CDR1 SGHRS, CDR2 YFSETQ. The V gene lost 0 bases and the J gene lost 4 bases, with 8 bases spanning the gap. This CDR3 has 13 residues. The CDR3 sequence is CASSLGDTYEQYF. The CDR3 DNA is TGCGCCAGCAGCTTGGGGGACACTTACGAGCAGTACTTC.

The chain recombines TRBV6-1 with TRBJ2-3; 7 bases agree with TRBD1. V lost 3 bases and J lost 0; bases outside the gene matches: 6. The germline V gene has CDR1 MNHNS and CDR2 SASEGT. This CDR3 spans 16 amino acids. CDR3 DNA sequence: TGTGCCAGCAGTGAGGTGGGACAGATTAGCACAGATACGCAGTATTTT. Translated: CASSEVGQISTDTQYF.

This clone was seen a few times. The chain is built from TRBV16 and TRBJ1-1, with a tentative D call TRBD1 (6 bases). Trimming removed 1 base from V and 7 bases from J, with 16 bases in between. Germline values: CDR1 KGHSY, CDR2 FQNENV. The CDR3 extends over 15 amino acids. CDR3 residues: CASSQYRTDSIEAFF. The CDR3, as DNA: TGTGCCAGCAGCCAATACAGGACAGACAGTATTGAAGCTTTCTTT.

CDR3 sequence: CASSLEQGRTEAFF. The CDR3 DNA is TGTGCCAGCAGCCTGGAACAGGGGAGGACTGAAGCTTTCTTT. This rearrangement joins TRBV5-6 to TRBJ1-1, with TRBD1 matching over 7 bases. CDR3 length: 14 residues. CDR1 is SGHDT and CDR2 is YYEEEE in the germline V gene. Germline trimming cut 4 bases from V and 5 bases from J; bases unmatched to any gene: 8.

J is TRBJ2-2 and V is TRBV3-1 (or the pseudogene TRBV3-2), with 11 bases lining up with TRBD1. This CDR3 comprises 15 residues. V lost 2 bases and J lost 7; bases outside the gene matches: 3. Germline values: CDR1 LGHDT, CDR2 YNNKEL (reference sequence). The CDR3 reads CASSQRDRGYGELFF. The CDR3 nucleotides read TGTGCCAGCAGCCAACGGGACAGGGGGTACGGGGAGCTGTTTTTT.

The chain couples TRBV2 to TRBJ2-7; D is possibly TRBD1 (6 bases). V lost 10 bases, J lost 2 bases, and 12 bases lay in between. The CDR3 is 12 residues long. Germline V gives CDR1 SNHLY, CDR2 FYNNEI. The CDR3 loop reads CAIRDIAYEQYF. The CDR3 nucleotides read TGTGCCATTCGGGACATTGCCTACGAGCAGTACTTC. Filled out from reference TRBV2 and TRBJ2-7, the complete variable domain reads EPEVTQTPSHQVTQMGQEVILRCVPISNHLYFYWYRQILGQKVEFLVSFYNNEISEKSEIFDDQFSVERPDGSNFTLKIRSTKLEDSAMYFCAIRDIAYEQYFGPGTRLTVT.

The chain couples TRBV19 to TRBJ2-3; TRBD2 is a possible D gene (7 bases). The V gene lost 3 bases and the J gene lost 4 bases, with 14 bases spanning the gap. The CDR3 has 15 amino acids. Germline CDR1 and CDR2: LNHDA and SQIVND (reference sequence). The CDR3 loop is CASSIGFGGPDTQYF. The CDR3 DNA reads as TGTGCCAGTAGTATCGGGTTCGGGGGGCCAGATACGCAGTATTTT.

This clone was seen once. The chain couples TRBV3-1 (or the pseudogene TRBV3-2) to TRBJ2-1; 10 nucleotides agree with TRBD1. Germline assignment: CDR1 LGHDT and CDR2 YNNKEL (reference sequence). The CDR3 has 16 residues. J was trimmed by 10 bases and V by 0 bases; bases with no gene match: 9. Here the CDR3 DNA reads TGTGCCAGCAGCCAAGAGGTGGGACAGGGGTCGGGAGAGCAGTTCTTC. Protein product: CASSQEVGQGSGEQFF.

The chain has TRBV10-2 and TRBJ2-3, with D possibly TRBD2 on 5 matching bases. CDR3 size: 13 residues. Germline V gene data show CDR1 as WSHSY and CDR2 as SAAADI. V lost 5 bases, J lost 7 bases, and 13 bases lay in between. CDR3 in amino acids: CASSLTSGNTQYF. The DNA for the CDR3 is TGCGCCAGCAGTCTCACATCCGGGAATACGCAGTATTTT.

J is TRBJ1-5 and V is TRBV12-5; 9 positions match TRBD1. This CDR3 is 17 amino acids long. The V and J ends lost 2 bases and 2 bases, in that order; junction bases with no gene match: 7. The germline gives CDR1 LGHNT, CDR2 FRNRAP. The CDR3 DNA reads TGTGCTAGTGGTTTGTCCCGGGACAGGGTTCGCAATCAGCCCCAGCATTTT. Translated, it gives CASGLSRDRVRNQPQHF.

V is TRBV19 and J is TRBJ1-2; TRBD1 matches 9 bases. This CDR3 has 13 residues. CDR1 is LNHDA and CDR2 is SQIVND in the germline V gene (reference sequence). Trimming removed 3 bases from V and 7 bases from J; junction bases left unmatched: 3. The CDR3 spells CASSMLTGGGYTF. The CDR3 DNA is TGTGCCAGTAGTATGTTGACAGGGGGTGGCTACACCTTC.

This chain links TRBV5-1 with TRBJ1-2; the D gene is possibly TRBD1 (5 bases). The V gene's germline CDR1 is SGHRS and CDR2 YFSETQ. The CDR3 consists of 14 residues. Trimming took off 4 bases at V and 1 base at J, with 11 bases between the two ends. The CDR3 loop reads CASSRDGGNYGYTF. The CDR3 DNA follows: TGCGCCAGCAGCCGCGACGGGGGTAACTATGGCTACACCTTC. The full variable domain, its missing parts supplied by reference TRBV5-1 and TRBJ1-2, is KAGVTQTPRYLIKTRGQQVTLSCSPISGHRSVSWYQQTPGQGLQFLFEYFSETQRNKGNFPGRFSGRQFSNSRSEMNVSTLELGDSALYLCASSRDGGNYGYTFGSGTRLTVV.

The chain employs TRBV27 and TRBJ1-2; D is possibly TRBD1 (6 bases). V was pared by 4 bases and J by 0 bases, with 12 bases between. The germline gives CDR1 MNHEY, CDR2 SMNVEV (reference sequence). The CDR3 is 15 amino acids. The CDR3 coding sequence is TGTGCCAGCAGTTCCGCAGGGGATCCTAACTATGGCTACACCTTC. Residues: CASSSAGDPNYGYTF.

In nucleotides, the CDR3 is TGTGCCAGCACGCCCTGGGGGGATCTTAATTCACCCCTCCACTTT. Translated, it gives CASTPWGDLNSPLHF. The chain joins TRBV6-5 to TRBJ1-6, with TRBD1 as a possible D gene (5 bases). V lost 7 bases to trimming and J lost 6 bases, with 16 bases between them. The V gene's germline CDR1 is MNHEY and CDR2 SVGAGI. The CDR3 is 15 residues long.

The chain combines TRBV5-6 with TRBJ2-5; 7 bases align to TRBD1. Germline CDR1 is SGHDT and CDR2 is YYEEEE. CDR3 length: 14 amino acids. V dropped 3 bases and J dropped 5; count of bases not matched to a gene: 7. The CDR3 loop reads CASSYGQVRETQYF. CDR3 coding DNA: TGTGCCAGCAGCTATGGACAGGTCAGGGAGACCCAGTACTTC.

The chain has TRBV29-1 and TRBJ2-1, with TRBD2 matching 13 bases. This CDR3 comprises 12 residues. The V and J ends lost 7 bases and 10 bases, in that order; junction bases with no gene match: 4. The germline V gene encodes CDR1 SQVTM and CDR2 ANQGSEA. The CDR3: CSATSGGTEQFF. The CDR3 bases are TGCAGCGCGACTAGCGGGGGGACAGAGCAGTTCTTC.

This rearrangement joins TRBV7-7 to TRBJ2-3, with 8 bases aligning to TRBD1. The germline CDR1 and CDR2 sequences are SSHAT and FNYEAQ (reference sequence). V dropped 1 base and J dropped 3; count of bases not matched to a gene: 0. This CDR3 comprises 14 residues. Here the CDR3 reads CASSLGQGTDTQYF. Written as DNA, the CDR3 is TGTGCCAGCAGCTTAGGACAGGGGACAGATACGCAGTATTTT. The whole variable domain, filled in from reference TRBV7-7 and TRBJ2-3, reads GAGVSQSPRYKVTKRGQDVTLRCDPISSHATLYWYQQALGQGPEFLTYFNYEAQPDKSGLPSDRFSAERPEGSISTLTIQRTEQRDSAMYRCASSLGQGTDTQYFGPGTRLTVL.

The chain has TRBV30 and TRBJ2-2; D unresolved. CDR1 and CDR2 from the germline V gene are GTSNPN and SVGIG (reference sequence). Trimming shortened V by 0 bases and J by 3 bases, and 8 bases separated the two germline ends. This CDR3 comprises 14 residues. CDR3 in DNA: TGTGCCTGGAGTGTGACATTAGACACCGGGGAGCTGTTTTTT. Protein: CAWSVTLDTGELFF.

The chain links TRBV9 to TRBJ2-1; TRBD1 is a possible D gene (6 bases). V lost 4 bases, J lost 2 bases, and 13 bases lay in between. CDR1 and CDR2 (germline): SGDLS, YYNGEE. This CDR3 is 15 amino acids long. In DNA, the CDR3 is TGTGCCAGCAGCAACAGGGTCGAGGCCTACAATGAGCAGTTCTTC. As protein: CASSNRVEAYNEQFF.

The rearrangement links TRBV6-6 to TRBJ2-2, with TRBD2 matching 11 bases. The V segment lost 7 bases and the J segment 5 bases; nucleotides outside the gene matches: 9. This CDR3 has 16 residues. CDR1 is MNHNY, CDR2 SVGAGI, per germline (reference sequence). CDR3 residues: CASTQRLAGGTGELFF. The CDR3 coding sequence is TGTGCCAGCACACAGAGGCTAGCGGGAGGTACCGGGGAGCTGTTTTTT.

This clone was picked up a small number of times. The chain joins TRBV25-1 to TRBJ2-7; D is undetermined. Trimming removed 3 bases at V and 7 bases at J, with 13 bases between. Germline CDR1 MGHDK, CDR2 SYGVNS. The CDR3 loop spans 13 amino acids. CDR3 loop: CASSDSISSEQYF. DNA of the CDR3: TGTGCCAGCAGTGACAGCATTTCTAGTGAGCAGTACTTC.

In regard to this clone: Distinct nucleotide sequences in the sample also encode this CDR3. The rearrangement joins TRBV6-5 to TRBJ1-1, with 7 positions matching TRBD1. The CDR3 runs 15 residues. Trimming cost V 5 bases and J 0 bases; bases outside gene matches: 6. Germline values: CDR1 MNHEY, CDR2 SVGAGI. The CDR3 DNA is TGTGCCAGCAGTCCGCGGACAGGACTGAACACTGAAGCTTTCTTT. This translates into CASSPRTGLNTEAFF.

The V call is TRBV4-2, the J call TRBJ1-5; D may be TRBD1 (6 bases). Germline-derived CDR1 and CDR2 are LGHNA and YNFKEQ. Trimming stripped 2 bases from V and 7 bases from J, with 18 bases between. This CDR3 is built from 16 residues. CDR3 loop: CASSQKPSGAEQPQHF. The CDR3 DNA reads as TGTGCCAGCAGCCAAAAGCCCTCAGGGGCGGAACAGCCCCAGCATTTT.

The genes are TRBV6-1 and TRBJ2-4; TRBD1 matches at 9 bases. CDR1 is MNHNS, CDR2 SASEGT, per germline. The V segment lost 5 bases and the J segment 9 bases; nucleotides outside the gene matches: 5. This CDR3 comprises 13 residues. CDR3 amino acids: CASSWDRVTIQYF. The CDR3 DNA sequence: TGTGCCAGCAGTTGGGACAGGGTAACCATTCAGTACTTC.

This rearrangement joins TRBV20-1 to TRBJ1-1; no definite D call. The CDR3 has 11 amino acids. Trimming cost V 6 bases and J 4 bases, with 9 bases left between them. CDR1 and CDR2 from the germline V gene are DFQATT and SNEGSKA (reference sequence). CDR3 in amino acids: CSATRGTEAFF. The CDR3 nucleotides are TGCAGTGCCACCCGGGGCACTGAAGCTTTCTTT.